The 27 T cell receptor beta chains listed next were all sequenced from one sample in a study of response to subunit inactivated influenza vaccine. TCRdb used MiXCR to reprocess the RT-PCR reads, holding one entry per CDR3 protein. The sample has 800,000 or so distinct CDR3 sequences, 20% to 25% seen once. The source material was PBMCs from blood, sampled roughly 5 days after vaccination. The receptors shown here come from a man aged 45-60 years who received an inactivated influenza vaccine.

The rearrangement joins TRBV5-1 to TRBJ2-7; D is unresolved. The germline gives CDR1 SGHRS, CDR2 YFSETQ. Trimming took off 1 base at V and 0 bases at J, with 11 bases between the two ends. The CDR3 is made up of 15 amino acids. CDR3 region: CASSLSAASSYEQYF. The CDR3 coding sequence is TGCGCCAGCAGCTTGTCGGCAGCCAGCTCCTACGAGCAGTACTTC.

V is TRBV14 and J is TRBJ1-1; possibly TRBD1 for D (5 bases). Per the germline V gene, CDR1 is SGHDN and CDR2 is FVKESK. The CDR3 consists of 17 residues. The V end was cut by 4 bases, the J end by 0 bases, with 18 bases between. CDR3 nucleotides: TGTGCCAGCAGCCTTCGAAGACAGACACTTATGAACACTGAAGCTTTCTTT. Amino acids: CASSLRRQTLMNTEAFF.

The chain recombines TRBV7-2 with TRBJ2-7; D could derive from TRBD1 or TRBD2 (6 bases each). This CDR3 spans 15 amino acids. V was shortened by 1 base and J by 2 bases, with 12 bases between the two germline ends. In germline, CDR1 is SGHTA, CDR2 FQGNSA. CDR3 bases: TGTGCCAGCAGCTTAGGGAGGGGGGTAACCTACGAGCAGTACTTC. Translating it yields CASSLGRGVTYEQYF. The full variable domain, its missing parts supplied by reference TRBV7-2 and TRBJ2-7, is GAGVSQSPSNKVTEKGKDVELRCDPISGHTALYWYRQSLGQGLEFLIYFQGNSAPDKSGLPSDRFSAERTGGSVSTLTIQRTQQEDSAVYLCASSLGRGVTYEQYFGPGTRLTVT.

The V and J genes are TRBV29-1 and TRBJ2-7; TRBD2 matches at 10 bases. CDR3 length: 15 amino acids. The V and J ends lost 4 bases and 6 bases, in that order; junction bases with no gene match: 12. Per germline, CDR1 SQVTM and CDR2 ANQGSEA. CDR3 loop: CSVGGGSSGSGEQYF. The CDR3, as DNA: TGCAGCGTTGGGGGGGGGTCTAGCGGGAGTGGCGAGCAGTACTTC.

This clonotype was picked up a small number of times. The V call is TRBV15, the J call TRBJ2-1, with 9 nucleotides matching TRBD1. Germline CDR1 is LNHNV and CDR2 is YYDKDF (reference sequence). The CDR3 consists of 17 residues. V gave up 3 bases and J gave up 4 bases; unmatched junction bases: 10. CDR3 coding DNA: TGTGCCACCAGCAGGACGGACAGGGGACCCTCTTACAATGAGCAGTTCTTC. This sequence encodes CATSRTDRGPSYNEQFF. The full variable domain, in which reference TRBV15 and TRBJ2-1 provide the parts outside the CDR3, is DAMVIQNPRYQVTQFGKPVTLSCSQTLNHNVMYWYQQKSSQAPKLLFHYYDKDFNNEADTPDNFQSRRPNTSFCFLDIRSPGLGDTAMYLCATSRTDRGPSYNEQFFGPGTRLTVL.

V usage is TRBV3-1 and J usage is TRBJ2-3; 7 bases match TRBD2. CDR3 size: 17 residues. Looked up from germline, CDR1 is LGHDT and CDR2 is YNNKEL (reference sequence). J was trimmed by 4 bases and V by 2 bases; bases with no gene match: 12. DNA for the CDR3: TGTGCCAGCAGCCAAAGGCGTGGTGCGGGGGTAGCAGATACGCAGTATTTT. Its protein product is CASSQRRGAGVADTQYF.

The CDR3 DNA reads as TGTGCCGTGGGGCCGGCTTCAAGTGAGACCCAGTACTTC. Translated, it gives CAVGPASSETQYF. The chain couples TRBV6-1 to TRBJ2-5; possible D gene TRBD1, 5 bases. The CDR3 length is 13 residues. Trimming shortened V by 11 bases and J by 5 bases, and 18 bases separated the two germline ends. The germline gives CDR1 MNHNS, CDR2 SASEGT.

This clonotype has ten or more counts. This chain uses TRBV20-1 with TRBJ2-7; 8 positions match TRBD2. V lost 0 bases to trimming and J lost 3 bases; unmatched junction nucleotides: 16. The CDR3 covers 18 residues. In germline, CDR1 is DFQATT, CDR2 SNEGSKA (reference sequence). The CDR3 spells CSARDHLGLARGFYEQYF. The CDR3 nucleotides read TGCAGTGCTAGAGATCACCTTGGACTAGCTCGAGGCTTCTACGAGCAGTACTTC.

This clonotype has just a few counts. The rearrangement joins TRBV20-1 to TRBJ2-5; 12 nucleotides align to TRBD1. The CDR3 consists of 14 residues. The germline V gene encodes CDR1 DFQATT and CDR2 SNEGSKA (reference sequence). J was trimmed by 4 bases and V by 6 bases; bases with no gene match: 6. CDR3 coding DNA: TGCAGTGCACCCGGGACAGGGGGCGTAGAGACCCAGTACTTC. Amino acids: CSAPGTGGVETQYF.

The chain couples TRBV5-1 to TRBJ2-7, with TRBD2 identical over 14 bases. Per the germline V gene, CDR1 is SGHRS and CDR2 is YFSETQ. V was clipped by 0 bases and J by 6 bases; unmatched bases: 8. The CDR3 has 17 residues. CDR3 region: CASSLGLAGGEICEQYF. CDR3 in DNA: TGCGCCAGCAGCTTGGGACTAGCGGGAGGGGAAATCTGCGAGCAGTACTTC.

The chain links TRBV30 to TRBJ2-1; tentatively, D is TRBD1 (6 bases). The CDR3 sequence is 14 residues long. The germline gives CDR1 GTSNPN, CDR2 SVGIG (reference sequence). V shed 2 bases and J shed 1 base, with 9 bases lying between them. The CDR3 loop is CAWSNGQSYNEQFF. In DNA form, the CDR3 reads TGTGCCTGGAGTAACGGACAGTCCTACAATGAGCAGTTCTTC. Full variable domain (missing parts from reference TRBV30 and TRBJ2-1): SQTIHQWPATLVQPVGSPLSLECTVEGTSNPNLYWYRQAAGRGLQLLFYSVGIGQISSEVPQNLSASRPQDRQFILSSKKLLLSDSGFYLCAWSNGQSYNEQFFGPGTRLTVL.

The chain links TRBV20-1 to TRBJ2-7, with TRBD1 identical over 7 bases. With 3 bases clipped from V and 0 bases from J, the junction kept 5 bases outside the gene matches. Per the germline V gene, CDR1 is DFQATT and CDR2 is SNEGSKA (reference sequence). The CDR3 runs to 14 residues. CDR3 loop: CSARDRRTSYEQYF. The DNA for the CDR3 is TGCAGTGCTAGGGACAGGAGAACCTCCTACGAGCAGTACTTC.

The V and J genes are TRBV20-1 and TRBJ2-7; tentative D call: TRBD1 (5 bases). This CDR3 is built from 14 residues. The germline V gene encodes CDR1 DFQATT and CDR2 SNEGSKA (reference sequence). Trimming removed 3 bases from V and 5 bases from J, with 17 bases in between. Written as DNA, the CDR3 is TGCAGTGCTAGTCGGGTGTGGGAAGGGGACGAGCAGTACTTC. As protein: CSASRVWEGDEQYF.

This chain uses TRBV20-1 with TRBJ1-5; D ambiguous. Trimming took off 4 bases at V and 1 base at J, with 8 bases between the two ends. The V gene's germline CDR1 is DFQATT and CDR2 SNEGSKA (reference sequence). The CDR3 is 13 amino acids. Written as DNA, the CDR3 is TGCAGTGCTATGGGTGGGAGCAATCAGCCCCAGCATTTT. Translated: CSAMGGSNQPQHF.

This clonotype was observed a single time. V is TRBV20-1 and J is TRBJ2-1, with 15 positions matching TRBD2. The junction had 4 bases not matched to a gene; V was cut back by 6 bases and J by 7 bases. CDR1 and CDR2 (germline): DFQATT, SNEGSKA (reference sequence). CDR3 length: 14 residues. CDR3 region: CSAGGTSGRNEQFF. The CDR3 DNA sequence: TGCAGTGCGGGAGGGACTAGCGGGAGGAATGAGCAGTTCTTC.

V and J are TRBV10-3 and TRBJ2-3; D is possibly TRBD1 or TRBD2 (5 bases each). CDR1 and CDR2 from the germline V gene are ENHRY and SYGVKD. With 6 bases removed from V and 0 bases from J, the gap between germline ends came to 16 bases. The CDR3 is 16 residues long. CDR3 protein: CAIRVQTGGSTDTQYF. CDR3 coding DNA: TGTGCCATCAGGGTACAAACTGGGGGAAGCACAGATACGCAGTATTTT.

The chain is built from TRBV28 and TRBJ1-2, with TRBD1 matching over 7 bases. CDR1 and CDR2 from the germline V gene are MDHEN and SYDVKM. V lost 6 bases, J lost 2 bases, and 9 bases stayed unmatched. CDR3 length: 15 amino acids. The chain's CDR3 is CASRPAGGSNYGYTF. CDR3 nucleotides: TGTGCCAGCAGACCCGCAGGGGGATCGAACTATGGCTACACCTTC.

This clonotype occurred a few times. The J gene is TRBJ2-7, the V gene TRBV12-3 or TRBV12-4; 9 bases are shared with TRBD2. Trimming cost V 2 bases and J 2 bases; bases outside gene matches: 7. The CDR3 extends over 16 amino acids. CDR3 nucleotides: TGTGCCAGCAGTTTATTCCTAGCGGGGTTGCCCTACGAGCAGTACTTC. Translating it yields CASSLFLAGLPYEQYF.

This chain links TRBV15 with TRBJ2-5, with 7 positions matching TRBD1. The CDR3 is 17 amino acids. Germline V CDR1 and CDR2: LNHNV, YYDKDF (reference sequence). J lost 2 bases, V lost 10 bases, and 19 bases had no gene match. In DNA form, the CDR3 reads TGTGCCATCAGAATAGCGCGGACAGGAAACGTTCAAGAGACCCAGTACTTC. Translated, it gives CAIRIARTGNVQETQYF. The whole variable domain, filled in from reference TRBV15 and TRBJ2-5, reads DAMVIQNPRYQVTQFGKPVTLSCSQTLNHNVMYWYQQKSSQAPKLLFHYYDKDFNNEADTPDNFQSRRPNTSFCFLDIRSPGLGDTAMYLCAIRIARTGNVQETQYFGPGTRLLVL.

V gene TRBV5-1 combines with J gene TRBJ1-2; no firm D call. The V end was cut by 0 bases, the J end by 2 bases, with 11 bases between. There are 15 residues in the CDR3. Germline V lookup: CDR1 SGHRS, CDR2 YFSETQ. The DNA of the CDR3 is TGCGCCAGCAGCTTGGGGGTAGGGCGCAACTATGGCTACACCTTC. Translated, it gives CASSLGVGRNYGYTF.

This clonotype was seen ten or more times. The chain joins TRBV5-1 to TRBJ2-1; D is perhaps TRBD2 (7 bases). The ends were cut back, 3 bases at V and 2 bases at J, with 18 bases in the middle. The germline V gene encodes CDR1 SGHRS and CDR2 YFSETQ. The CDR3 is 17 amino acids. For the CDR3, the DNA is TGCGCCAGCAGCTCCCGGACTAGGGGGGGGGCCTACAATGAGCAGTTCTTC. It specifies CASSSRTRGGAYNEQFF.

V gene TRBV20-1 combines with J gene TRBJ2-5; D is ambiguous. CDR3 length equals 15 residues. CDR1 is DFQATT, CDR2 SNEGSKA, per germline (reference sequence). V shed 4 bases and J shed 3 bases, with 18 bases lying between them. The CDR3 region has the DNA TGCAGTGCTAATGTCCCTCCCGGAGTAAAAGAGACCCAGTACTTC. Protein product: CSANVPPGVKETQYF.

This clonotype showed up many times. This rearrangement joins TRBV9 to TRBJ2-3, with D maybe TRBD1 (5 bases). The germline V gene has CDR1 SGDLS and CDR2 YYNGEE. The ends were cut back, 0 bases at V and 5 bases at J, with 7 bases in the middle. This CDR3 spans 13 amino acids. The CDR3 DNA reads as TGTGCCAGCAGCGTAGGTCAGGGAGATACGCAGTATTTT. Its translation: CASSVGQGDTQYF. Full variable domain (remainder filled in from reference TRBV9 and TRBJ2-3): DSGVTQTPKHLITATGQRVTLRCSPRSGDLSVYWYQQSLDQGLQFLIQYYNGEERAKGNILERFSAQQFPDLHSELNLSSLELGDSALYFCASSVGQGDTQYFGPGTRLTVL.

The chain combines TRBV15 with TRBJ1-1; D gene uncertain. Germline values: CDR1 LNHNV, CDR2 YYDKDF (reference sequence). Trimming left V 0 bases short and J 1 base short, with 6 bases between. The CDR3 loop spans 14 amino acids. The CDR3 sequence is CATSRDPQNTEAFF. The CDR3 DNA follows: TGTGCCACCAGCAGAGATCCCCAGAACACTGAAGCTTTCTTT.

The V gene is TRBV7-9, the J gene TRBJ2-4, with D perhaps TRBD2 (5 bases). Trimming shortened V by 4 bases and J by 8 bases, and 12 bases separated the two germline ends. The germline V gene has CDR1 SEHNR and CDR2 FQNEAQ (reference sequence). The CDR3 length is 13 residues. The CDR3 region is CASSSSGVDIQYF. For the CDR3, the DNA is TGTGCCAGCAGCTCAAGCGGAGTGGACATTCAGTACTTC.

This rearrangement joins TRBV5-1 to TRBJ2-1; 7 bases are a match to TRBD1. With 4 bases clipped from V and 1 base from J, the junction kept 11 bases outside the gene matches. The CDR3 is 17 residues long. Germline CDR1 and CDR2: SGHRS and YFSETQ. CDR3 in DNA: TGCGCCAGCAGCGCCCCGGGACAGACGGTTTCCTACAATGAGCAGTTCTTC. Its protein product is CASSAPGQTVSYNEQFF.

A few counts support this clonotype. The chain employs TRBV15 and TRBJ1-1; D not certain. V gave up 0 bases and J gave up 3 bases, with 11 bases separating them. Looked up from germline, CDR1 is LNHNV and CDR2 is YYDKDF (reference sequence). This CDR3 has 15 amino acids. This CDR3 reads CATSRDRGVYTEAFF. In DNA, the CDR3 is TGTGCCACCAGCAGAGATCGCGGGGTGTACACTGAAGCTTTCTTT.